The clone carrying this TCR beta chain was seen only once. Its antigen remains unknown. This entry is derived from a study of T cell responses to AZD1222 COVID-19 vaccine. The table came from immunoSEQ multiplex PCR; TCRdb's copy has only in-frame clones and leaves some out. The sample records around 150,000 clones, around 90% being singletons. Findings and caveats of the study: When two AZD1222 doses had been given, Spike-specific TCR breadth and depth rose. The sample set comprised mostly white British donors with more females, and clonal diversity was possibly underestimated. It was only after the peak T cell response that any repertoires were sampled.

This CDR3 contains 14 residues. Trimming took 7 bases from V and 6 from J; bases not matched to a gene: 8. Looked up from germline, CDR1 is MNHEY and CDR2 is SVGAGI. The sequenced sample was peripheral blood, obtained 28 days after the second dose of the MenACWY control vaccine. This chain links TRBV6-5 with TRBJ2-2; 7 bases fit TRBD1. This clonotype was sampled from an adult who received the MenACWY meningococcal vaccine as a control. The CDR3 coding sequence is TGTGCCAGCAAGGGGGCTGGTGTGTCCGGGGAGCTGTTTTTT. Translating it yields CASKGAGVSGELFF.